The rows below give T cell receptor beta chains drawn from one sample of a study of human T cells and chemical hapten exposure. One entry per CDR3 protein results from TCRdb running MiXCR on the RACE reads. The sample carries about 58,000 distinct CDR3 sequences, approximately 13% recorded once. The specimen was whole blood, collected in connection with sensitization to the hapten diphenylcyclopropenone (DPC). These receptor sequences come from a man aged 25-45 years with alopecia areata. Some clones in this sample may be carry-over from other donors' samples. Each CDR3 is given with its conserved first and last residue. A D gene is named only where the DNA matches it firmly. Clone sizes are given selectively: once, few, many, or a class where the clone is expanded.

CDR3,DNA,D,size,length,V,J
CASSQQGRNQPQHF,TGTGCCAGCAGTCAACAGGGCCGCAATCAGCCCCAGCATTTT,-,many,14,TRBV6-2/TRBV6-3,TRBJ1-5
CASSLGGITDTQYF,TGCGCCAGCAGCTTGGGAGGGATCACAGATACGCAGTATTTT,-,many,14,TRBV5-1,TRBJ2-3
CASSGVLSTDTQYF,TGTGCCAGCAGTGGAGTGCTGAGCACAGATACGCAGTATTTT,-,many,14,TRBV2,TRBJ2-3
CASSLDQGHYTDTQYF,TGTGCCAGCAGCTTAGATCAGGGGCACTACACAGATACGCAGTATTTT,-,few,16,TRBV7-9,TRBJ2-3
CASSLNRDRASGANVLTF,TGTGCCAGCAGTTTGAATCGGGACAGGGCCTCTGGGGCCAACGTCCTGACTTTC,TRBD1,many,18,TRBV27,TRBJ2-6
CASSNRPRKETQYF,TGTGCCAGTAGTAACAGGCCCCGAAAAGAGACCCAGTACTTC,-,many,14,TRBV19,TRBJ2-5
CASTPWGGSYNEQFF,TGTGCCAGCACTCCCTGGGGGGGCTCCTACAATGAGCAGTTCTTC,TRBD2,-,15,TRBV2,TRBJ2-1
CSIPGGGLGLDTQYF,TGCAGCATCCCGGGAGGGGGACTCGGGTTGGATACGCAGTATTTT,TRBD2,-,15,TRBV29-1,TRBJ2-3
CASSFGQGREKLFF,TGCGCCAGCAGCTTTGGACAGGGAAGGGAAAAACTGTTTTTT,TRBD1,-,14,TRBV5-1,TRBJ1-4
CRGDGGVNYGYTF,TGCAGGGGTGACGGCGGGGTTAACTATGGCTACACCTTC,-,-,13,TRBV20-1,TRBJ1-2
CASSQELAGTDTQYF,TGCGCCAGCAGCCAAGAACTAGCGGGCACAGATACGCAGTATTTT,TRBD2,many,15,TRBV4-3,TRBJ2-3
CSAYQGRIYGYTF,TGCAGCGCCTACCAGGGACGTATCTATGGCTACACCTTC,-,-,13,TRBV29-1,TRBJ1-2
CASSRGPRDRERNEQFF,TGTGCCAGCAGCCGTGGGCCCCGGGACAGGGAACGCAATGAGCAGTTCTTC,TRBD1,many,17,TRBV7-3,TRBJ2-1
CASSGASGGFQETQYF,TGTGCCAGCAGCGGGGCTAGCGGGGGGTTCCAAGAGACCCAGTACTTC,TRBD2,-,16,TRBV28,TRBJ2-5
CASSPRQEQTRLFF,TGTGCCAGCAGCCCCCGCCAGGAACAGACACGTCTGTTTTTT,-,-,14,TRBV9,TRBJ1-4
CSVGGVNTEAFF,TGCAGCGTTGGAGGTGTGAACACTGAAGCTTTCTTT,-,-,12,TRBV29-1,TRBJ1-1
CASKEERKYEQYF,TGTGCCAGCAAAGAGGAAAGAAAATACGAGCAGTACTTC,-,many,13,TRBV28,TRBJ2-7
CASSPSRGLNSPLHF,TGTGCCAGCTCACCCAGCAGGGGGTTAAATTCACCCCTCCACTTT,TRBD1,-,15,TRBV18,TRBJ1-6
CSVEEASGGLNTGELFF,TGCAGCGTTGAAGAGGCTAGCGGGGGCCTGAACACCGGGGAGCTGTTTTTT,TRBD2,many,17,TRBV29-1,TRBJ2-2
CASSYEPGAGRNQPQHF,TGTGCCAGCAGTTATGAACCAGGGGCAGGGAGGAATCAGCCCCAGCATTTT,-,many,17,TRBV28,TRBJ1-5
CASSLGSQGYNEQFF,TGTGCCAGCAGCTTAGGCTCCCAGGGTTACAATGAGCAGTTCTTC,-,many,15,TRBV7-2,TRBJ2-1
CASSSPRGEAGELFF,TGTGCCAGCAGTTCCCCCCGCGGGGAGGCCGGGGAGCTGTTTTTT,-,few,15,TRBV28,TRBJ2-2
CASSVGRGTETQYF,TGTGCCAGCAGCGTCGGCAGGGGGACGGAGACCCAGTACTTC,TRBD1,-,14,TRBV9,TRBJ2-5
CSVEGTGVSYEQYF,TGCAGCGTCGAGGGGACAGGGGTCTCCTACGAGCAGTACTTC,TRBD1,many,14,TRBV29-1,TRBJ2-7
CASEGEGHTEAFF,TGTGCCAGCGAGGGTGAGGGCCACACTGAAGCTTTCTTT,-,-,13,TRBV6-2/TRBV6-3,TRBJ1-1
CATSRAAAYEQYF,TGTGCCACCAGCAGAGCTGCGGCCTACGAGCAGTACTTC,-,-,13,TRBV15,TRBJ2-7
CSARGRQPFEKLFF,TGCAGTGCTAGAGGCCGGCAGCCGTTTGAAAAACTGTTTTTT,-,-,14,TRBV20-1,TRBJ1-4
CASSQGGGQTGELFF,TGCGCCAGCAGCCAGGGAGGGGGACAGACCGGGGAGCTGTTTTTT,-,many,15,TRBV4-3,TRBJ2-2
CASSLEGYSNQPQHF,TGTGCCAGCAGCTTGGAGGGTTATAGCAATCAGCCCCAGCATTTT,-,medium-sized,15,TRBV5-6,TRBJ1-5
CAISEDLLAVF,TGTGCCATCAGTGAGGACCTCCTAGCTGTCTTC,-,few,11,TRBV10-3,TRBJ2-7
CASSPPGQFFEQFF,TGTGCCAGCTCACCACCGGGACAGTTCTTTGAGCAGTTCTTC,TRBD1,-,14,TRBV18,TRBJ2-1
CSARAVRGQSSGANVLTF,TGCAGTGCTAGAGCTGTTCGCGGACAGAGCTCTGGGGCCAACGTCCTGACTTTC,-,-,18,TRBV20-1,TRBJ2-6
CASSLSPDPMTDTQYF,TGTGCCAGCAGTTTATCCCCGGATCCCATGACAGATACGCAGTATTTT,-,few,16,TRBV27,TRBJ2-3
CSARESTSSSTDTQYF,TGCAGTGCTAGAGAGTCGACTAGTTCTAGCACAGATACGCAGTATTTT,-,few,16,TRBV20-1,TRBJ2-3
CASRRDLTGAGEQYF,TGTGCCAGCCGACGGGACTTGACAGGGGCGGGGGAGCAGTACTTC,TRBD1,many,15,TRBV28,TRBJ2-7
CASSLGITSYNSPLHF,TGCGCCAGCAGCTTGGGCATAACCTCCTATAATTCACCCCTCCACTTT,-,many,16,TRBV5-1,TRBJ1-6
CASSDWSRDQETQYF,TGTGCCAGCAGCGATTGGAGCAGGGACCAAGAGACCCAGTACTTC,-,-,15,TRBV7-7,TRBJ2-5
CASSEFSYYQPQHF,TGTGCCAGCAGTGAATTCAGCTATTATCAGCCCCAGCATTTT,-,many,14,TRBV6-1,TRBJ1-5
CAISDRNTGELFF,TGTGCCATCAGTGACAGAAACACCGGGGAGCTGTTTTTT,-,few,13,TRBV10-3,TRBJ2-2
CSARDWRTSGETQYF,TGCAGTGCTAGAGATTGGCGGACTAGCGGGGAGACCCAGTACTTC,TRBD2,few,15,TRBV20-1,TRBJ2-5